These 5 T cell receptor beta chains were all obtained from the same sample, sequenced in a study of OX40 agonist ivuxolimab in advanced cancers. Profiling relied on immunoSEQ multiplex PCR, and the TCRdb table lists in-frame clones only, not all of them. The sample yields about 81,000 clones, around four fifths seen once. Sequenced here: CD4+ or CD8+ T cells sorted from blood, sampled in a trial of the OX40 agonist ivuxolimab. Every receptor here comes from an adult with an advanced solid tumor such as melanoma, head and neck, liver or kidney cancer.

The chain has TRBV5-4 and TRBJ2-5; D assignment may be TRBD1 or TRBD2 (5 bases each). The V gene lost 1 base and the J gene lost 4 bases, with 11 bases spanning the gap. The CDR3 runs to 14 residues. Germline-derived CDR1 and CDR2 are SGHNT and YYREEE (reference sequence). The CDR3 sequence: CASSLQNGAETQYF. The CDR3, as DNA: TGTGCCAGCAGCTTGCAGAACGGGGCAGAGACCCAGTACTTC.

The genes are TRBV4-1 and TRBJ2-7; TRBD1 matches 12 bases. Germline V gene sequence: CDR1 MGHRA, CDR2 YSYEKL. Trimming removed 4 bases from V and 3 bases from J; junction bases left unmatched: 4. The CDR3 runs to 15 residues. CDR3 sequence reads: CASSPGTGGFYEQYF. DNA of the CDR3: TGCGCCAGCAGCCCTGGGACAGGGGGCTTCTACGAGCAGTACTTC.

Comment on this clone: This may be a read error, as it is one base from a much larger clone. The chain links TRBV7-2 to TRBJ1-5; D remains ambiguous. CDR1 is SGHTA and CDR2 is FQGNSA in the germline V gene. With 1 base removed from V and 0 bases from J, the gap between germline ends came to 7 bases. This CDR3 region has 15 residues. The CDR3 DNA follows: TGTGCCAGCAGCTTAGAAGGGTATAGCAATCAGCCCCAGCATTTT. Translation gives CASSLEGYSNQPQHF.

V usage is TRBV4-2 and J usage is TRBJ2-4, with TRBD2 matching 13 bases. The CDR3 runs to 15 residues. CDR1 LGHNA and CDR2 YNFKEQ come from the germline V gene. Trimming at V came to 4 bases and at J to 6 bases, leaving 3 bases not matched to a gene. As DNA, the CDR3 is TGTGCCAGCAGCCTAACTAGCGGGGGGGTAAACATTCAGTACTTC. Residues: CASSLTSGGVNIQYF.

The V and J genes are TRBV7-9 and TRBJ2-7; D unclear. The length of the CDR3 is 15 residues. In germline, CDR1 is SEHNR, CDR2 FQNEAQ (reference sequence). Trimming pared 2 bases from V and 7 bases from J, leaving 18 bases between. CDR3 coding DNA: TGTGCCAGCAGCTTATATCCCGGGCCTTCGGAAGAGCAGTACTTC. It is translated as CASSLYPGPSEEQYF. The variable domain in full, completed from reference TRBV7-9 and TRBJ2-7, reads DTGVSQNPRHKITKRGQNVTFRCDPISEHNRLYWYRQTLGQGPEFLTYFQNEAQLEKSRLLSDRFSAERPKGSFSTLEIQRTEQGDSAMYLCASSLYPGPSEEQYFGPGTRLTVT.